Sequencing of this TCR beta chain was carried out in a study of blood T cell repertoires in COVID-19. Across the study: PBMCs, B-cell-depleted T cells, or T cells provided the cDNA or gDNA that made up the material.

CDR1 is SGDLS and CDR2 is YYNGEE in the germline V gene. The CDR3 runs 18 residues. The V gene lost 2 bases and the J gene lost 0 bases, with 19 bases spanning the gap. Measured with immunoSEQ multiplex PCR; TCRdb has only the in-frame clones, and not every one. This table has 300,000 to 450,000 clones, roughly nine tenths appearing once. Enrolled during active infection, Seattle patients were then followed longitudinally. The receptor comes from an older woman with COVID-19, enrolled during active disease. Sequencing was done on a sample of peripheral blood. The rearrangement joins TRBV9 to TRBJ2-3, with D tentatively TRBD2 (6 bases). Here the CDR3 reads CASSVREYAGTSTDTQYF. DNA for the CDR3: TGTGCCAGCAGCGTCCGGGAGTACGCGGGGACTAGCACAGATACGCAGTATTTT.